What follows is one TCR beta chain and its context. Libraries were prepared by immunoSEQ multiplex PCR; TCRdb keeps only in-frame clonotypes and omits some of them. The profile shows roughly 40,000 clones, about nine tenths of them singletons. These data originate in a study of T cell responses to AZD1222 COVID-19 vaccine. CDR3 length: 12 amino acids. After removal of 7 bases from V and 6 bases from J, the junction contained 7 bases not matched to a gene. Germline V gene lookup returns CDR1 SQVTM and CDR2 ANQGSEA. The input for sequencing was peripheral blood, taken 28 days after the second dose of the MenACWY control vaccine. The TCR was taken from an adult who received the MenACWY meningococcal vaccine as a control. This chain joins TRBV29-1 and TRBJ2-7, with 9 bases identical to TRBD2. As DNA, the CDR3 is TGCAGCGGCGGGCGGGAGGGCCGCGAGCAGTACTTC. This encodes CSGGREGREQYF.